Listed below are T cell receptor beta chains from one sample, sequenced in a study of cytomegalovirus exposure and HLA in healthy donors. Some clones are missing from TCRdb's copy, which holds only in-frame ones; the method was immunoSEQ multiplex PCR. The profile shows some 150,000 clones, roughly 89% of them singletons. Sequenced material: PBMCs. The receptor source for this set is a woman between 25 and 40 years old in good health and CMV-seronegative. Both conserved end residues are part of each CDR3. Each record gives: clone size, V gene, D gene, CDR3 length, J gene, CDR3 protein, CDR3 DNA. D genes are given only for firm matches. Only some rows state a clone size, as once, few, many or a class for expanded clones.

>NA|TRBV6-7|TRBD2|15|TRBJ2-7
CASTGVVAGEGEQYF
TGTGCCAGCACCGGCGTGGTAGCGGGAGAGGGCGAGCAGTACTTC
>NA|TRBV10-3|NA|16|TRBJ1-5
CATSDGGRGSNQPQHF
TGTGCCACCTCCGACGGGGGGCGCGGTAGCAATCAGCCCCAGCATTTT
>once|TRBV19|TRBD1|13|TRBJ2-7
CASRADRSYEQYF
TGTGCCAGTAGAGCGGACAGGTCCTACGAGCAGTACTTC
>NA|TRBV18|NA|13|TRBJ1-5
CASSPEETQPQHF
TGTGCCAGCTCACCAGAGGAGACTCAGCCCCAGCATTTT
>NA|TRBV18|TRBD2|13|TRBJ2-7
CASSAGGVNEQYF
TGTGCCAGCTCTGCGGGGGGCGTGAACGAGCAGTACTTC
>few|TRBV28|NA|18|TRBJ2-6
CASSFGGRPRGGANVLTF
TGTGCCAGCAGTTTTGGCGGCAGGCCCCGGGGTGGGGCCAACGTCCTGACTTTC
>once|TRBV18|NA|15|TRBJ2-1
CASAPGLSSYNEQFF
TGTGCCAGCGCACCAGGTCTTAGCTCCTACAATGAGCAGTTCTTC
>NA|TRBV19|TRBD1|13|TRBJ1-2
CASRGQGYTRYTF
TGTGCCAGTAGGGGACAGGGCTATACGCGCTACACCTTC
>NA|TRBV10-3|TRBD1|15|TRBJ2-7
CAIGRGQGGVYEQYF
TGTGCCATCGGCCGAGGACAGGGAGGTGTCTACGAGCAGTACTTC
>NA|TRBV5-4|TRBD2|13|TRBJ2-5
CASFLAGSETQYF
TGTGCCAGCTTCCTAGCGGGGTCAGAGACCCAGTACTTC
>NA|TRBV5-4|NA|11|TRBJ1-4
CASSVDEKLFF
TGTGCCAGCAGCGTCGATGAAAAACTGTTTTTT
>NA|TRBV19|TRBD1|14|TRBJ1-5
CASSKGQLNQPQHF
TGTGCCAGTAGCAAGGGACAGCTCAATCAGCCCCAGCATTTT
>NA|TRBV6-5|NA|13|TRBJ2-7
CASSYPPGSEQYF
TGTGCCAGCAGTTACCCCCCGGGAAGCGAGCAGTACTTC
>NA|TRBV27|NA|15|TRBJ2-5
CASSLGGRGQETQYF
TGTGCCAGCAGTTTGGGGGGGCGCGGTCAAGAGACCCAGTACTTC
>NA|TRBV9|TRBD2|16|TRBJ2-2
CASSVGATSGGGELFF
TGTGCCAGCAGCGTAGGGGCTACTAGCGGTGGCGGGGAGCTGTTTTTT
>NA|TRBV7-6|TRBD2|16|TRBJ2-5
CASSAGLAGGWETQYF
TGTGCCAGCAGCGCGGGACTAGCGGGAGGCTGGGAGACCCAGTACTTC
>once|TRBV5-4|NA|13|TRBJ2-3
CASSGDPGERQYF
TGTGCCAGCAGCGGTGATCCGGGGGAGAGGCAGTATTTT
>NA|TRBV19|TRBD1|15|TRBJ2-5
CASSIETGPRETQYF
TGTGCCAGTAGTATAGAGACAGGGCCCCGAGAGACCCAGTACTTC
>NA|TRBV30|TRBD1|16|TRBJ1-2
CAWSRPDRALNYGYTF
TGTGCCTGGAGTCGCCCGGACAGGGCGCTCAACTATGGCTACACCTTC
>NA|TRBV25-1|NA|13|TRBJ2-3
CASSTGTPDTQYF
TGTGCCAGCAGTACTGGGACTCCAGATACGCAGTATTTT
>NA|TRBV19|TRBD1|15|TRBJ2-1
CASSSRDRANNEQFF
TGTGCCAGTAGTAGCCGGGACAGGGCCAACAATGAGCAGTTCTTC
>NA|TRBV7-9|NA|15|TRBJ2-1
CASTGVQLVYNEQFF
TGTGCCAGCACCGGGGTCCAACTTGTTTACAATGAGCAGTTCTTC
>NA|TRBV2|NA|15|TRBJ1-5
CASSDPGDSNQPQHF
TGTGCCAGCAGTGATCCGGGGGATAGCAATCAGCCCCAGCATTTT
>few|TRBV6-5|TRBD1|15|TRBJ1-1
CASSRTGQGASKAFF
TGTGCCAGCAGTAGGACGGGACAGGGGGCTTCAAAAGCTTTCTTT